This TCR beta chain originates from a study of response to subunit inactivated influenza vaccine. Trimming stripped 2 bases from V and 0 bases from J, with 16 bases between. In germline, CDR1 is MNHEY, CDR2 SVGAGI. The CDR3 has 18 residues. Study-wide results and caveats: Each seasonal influenza vaccination, the authors suggested, recruits few new T cells.

Concerning this clonotype: Antigen specificity is unknown.

TCRdb reprocessed the RT-PCR reads via MiXCR and lists one record per CDR3 protein. The sample contains roughly 460,000 distinct CDR3 sequences, 10% to 11% of which appear only once. The sequence was collected from a middle-aged man who received an inactivated influenza vaccine. The sequenced sample was PBMCs from blood, obtained 45 days after vaccination. The chain is built from TRBV6-5 and TRBJ2-2; D is perhaps TRBD1 (5 bases). The CDR3 sequence is CASSYGAVGFANTGELFF. The CDR3 DNA is TGTGCCAGCAGTTACGGGGCGGTCGGGTTCGCGAACACCGGGGAGCTGTTTTTT.